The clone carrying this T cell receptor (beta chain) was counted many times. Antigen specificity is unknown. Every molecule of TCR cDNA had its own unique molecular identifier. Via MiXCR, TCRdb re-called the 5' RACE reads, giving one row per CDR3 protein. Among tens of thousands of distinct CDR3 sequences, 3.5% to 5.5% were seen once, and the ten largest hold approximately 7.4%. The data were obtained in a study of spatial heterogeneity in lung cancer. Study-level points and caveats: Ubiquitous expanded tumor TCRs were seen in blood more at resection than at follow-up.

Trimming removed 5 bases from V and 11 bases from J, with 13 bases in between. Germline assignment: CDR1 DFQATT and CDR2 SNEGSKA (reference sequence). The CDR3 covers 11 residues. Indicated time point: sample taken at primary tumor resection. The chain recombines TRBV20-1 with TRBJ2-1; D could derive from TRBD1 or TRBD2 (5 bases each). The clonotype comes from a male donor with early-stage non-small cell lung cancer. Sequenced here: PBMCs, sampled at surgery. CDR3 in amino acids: CSAFISGQQFF. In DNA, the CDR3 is TGCAGTGCTTTTATATCGGGACAGCAGTTCTTC.